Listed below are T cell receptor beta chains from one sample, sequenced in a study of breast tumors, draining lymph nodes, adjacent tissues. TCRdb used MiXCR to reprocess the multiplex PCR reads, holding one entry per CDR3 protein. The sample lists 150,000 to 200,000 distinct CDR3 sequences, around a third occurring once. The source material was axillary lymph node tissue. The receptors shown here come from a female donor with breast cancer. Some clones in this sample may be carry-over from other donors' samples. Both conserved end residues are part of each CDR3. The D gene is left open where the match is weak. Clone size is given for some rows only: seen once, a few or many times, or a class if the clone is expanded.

CDR3: CASSFDGYEQYF; J: TRBJ2-7; size: few; D: -; V: TRBV12-3/TRBV12-4
CDR3: CAGSESPISGSGELFF; J: TRBJ2-2; size: -; D: TRBD2; V: TRBV25-1
CDR3: CASSETLRKYNSPLHF; J: TRBJ1-6; size: many; D: -; V: TRBV6-1
CDR3: CSAETGNYGYTF; J: TRBJ1-2; size: -; D: -; V: TRBV20-1
CDR3: CASSTQGARETQYF; J: TRBJ2-5; size: -; D: TRBD1; V: TRBV12-3/TRBV12-4
CDR3: CASSTGTGYNEQFF; J: TRBJ2-1; size: -; D: TRBD1; V: TRBV19
CDR3: CASSRAGAGQPQHF; J: TRBJ1-5; size: -; D: -; V: TRBV5-6
CDR3: CASSAGGTYEQYF; J: TRBJ2-7; size: many; D: -; V: TRBV2
CDR3: CAGSLAQGNNQPQHF; J: TRBJ1-5; size: once; D: -; V: TRBV12-3/TRBV12-4
CDR3: CATSDPSRGDTQYF; J: TRBJ2-3; size: many; D: -; V: TRBV24-1
CDR3: CASSPLSNQPQHF; J: TRBJ1-5; size: many; D: -; V: TRBV4-1
CDR3: CATPLRTGRSSPLHF; J: TRBJ1-6; size: -; D: TRBD1; V: TRBV2
CDR3: CSARGGRANTEAFF; J: TRBJ1-1; size: few; D: -; V: TRBV20-1
CDR3: CASSLTPGDGYTF; J: TRBJ1-2; size: many; D: -; V: TRBV7-3
CDR3: CSARACNEKPFF; J: TRBJ1-4; size: -; D: -; V: TRBV20-1
CDR3: CASSVGLADTDTQYF; J: TRBJ2-3; size: many; D: TRBD2; V: TRBV9
CDR3: CAGSPQTGTYGEQFF; J: TRBJ2-1; size: -; D: -; V: TRBV19
CDR3: CASSLNGQGAEAFF; J: TRBJ1-1; size: few; D: TRBD1; V: TRBV5-1
CDR3: CAGSLPGRFYGYTF; J: TRBJ1-2; size: -; D: -; V: TRBV28
CDR3: CASSYRTGGYTEAFF; J: TRBJ1-1; size: -; D: TRBD1; V: TRBV27
CDR3: CSARGGNAYNSPLHF; J: TRBJ1-6; size: many; D: -; V: TRBV20-1
CDR3: CASSEVEVLGDSPLHF; J: TRBJ1-6; size: once; D: -; V: TRBV6-6
CDR3: CASSLETNEQFF; J: TRBJ2-1; size: many; D: -; V: TRBV11-3
CDR3: CASSLGASGTSGANVLTF; J: TRBJ2-6; size: many; D: TRBD2; V: TRBV13
CDR3: CASSLRDRTYEQYF; J: TRBJ2-7; size: many; D: TRBD1; V: TRBV5-1
CDR3: CASSLERLASTDTQYF; J: TRBJ2-3; size: -; D: -; V: TRBV12-3/TRBV12-4
CDR3: CASSLMPGNYEHF; J: TRBJ1-5; size: -; D: -; V: TRBV11-2